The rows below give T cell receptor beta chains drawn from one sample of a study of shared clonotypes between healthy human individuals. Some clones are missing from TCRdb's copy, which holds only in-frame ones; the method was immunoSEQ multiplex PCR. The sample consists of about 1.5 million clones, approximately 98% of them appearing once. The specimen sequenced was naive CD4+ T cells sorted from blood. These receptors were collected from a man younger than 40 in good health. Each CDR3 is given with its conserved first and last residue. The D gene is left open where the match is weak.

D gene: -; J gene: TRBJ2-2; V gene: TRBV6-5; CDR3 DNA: TGTGCCAGCAGTTATGACGAGAGGGACACCGGGGAGCTGTTTTTT; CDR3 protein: CASSYDERDTGELFF
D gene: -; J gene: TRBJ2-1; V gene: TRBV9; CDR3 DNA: TGTGCCAGCAGCCCCCGTGGTGGGAGCTCCTACAATGAGCAGTTCTTC; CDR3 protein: CASSPRGGSSYNEQFF
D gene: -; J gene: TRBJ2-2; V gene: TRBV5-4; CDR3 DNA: TGTGCCAGCAGCCTCCCCCCCGGAGGGGAGGCGGCGAAGCTGTTTTTT; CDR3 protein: CASSLPPGGEAAKLFF
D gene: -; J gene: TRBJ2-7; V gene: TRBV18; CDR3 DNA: TGTGCCAGCTCACCTGTACAGACCATTTCCTACGAGCAGTACTTC; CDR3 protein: CASSPVQTISYEQYF
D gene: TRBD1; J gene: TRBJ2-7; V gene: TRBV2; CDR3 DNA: TGTGCCAGCAGTTCTCCGGGACAGGGAGCCTACGAGCAGTACTTC; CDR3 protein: CASSSPGQGAYEQYF
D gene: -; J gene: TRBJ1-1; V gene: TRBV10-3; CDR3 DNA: TGTGCCGCTAGAGGCACTGAAGCTTTCTTT; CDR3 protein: CAARGTEAFF
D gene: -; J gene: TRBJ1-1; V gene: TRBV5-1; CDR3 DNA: TGCGCCAGCAGCTTGGAGTGGGGCACTGAAGCTTTCTTT; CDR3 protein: CASSLEWGTEAFF
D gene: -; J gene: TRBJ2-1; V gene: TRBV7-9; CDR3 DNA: TGTGCCAGCAACCAAGGAAGCGTGTACAATGAGCAGTTCTTC; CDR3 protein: CASNQGSVYNEQFF
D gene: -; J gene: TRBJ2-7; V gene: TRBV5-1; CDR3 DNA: TGCGCCAGCAGCGTGGACTACGAGCAGTACTTC; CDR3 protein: CASSVDYEQYF
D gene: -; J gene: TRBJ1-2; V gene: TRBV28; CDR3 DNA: TGTGCCAGCAGTTTATGGTCTGGCTACACCTTC; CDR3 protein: CASSLWSGYTF
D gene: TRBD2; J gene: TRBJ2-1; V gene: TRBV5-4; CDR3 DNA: TGTGCCAGCAGCCCGTTAACTAGCGGGAGGGCCGGTGAGCAGTTCTTC; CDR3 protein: CASSPLTSGRAGEQFF
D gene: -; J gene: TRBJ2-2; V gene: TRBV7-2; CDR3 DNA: TGTGCCAGCAGCTCCAACGCGATCTCCGGGGAGCTGTTTTTT; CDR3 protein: CASSSNAISGELFF
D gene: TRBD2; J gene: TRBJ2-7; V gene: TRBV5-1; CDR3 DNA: TGCGCCAGCAGCCCCGATGGACTAGCCTTCTCCTACGAGCAGTACTTC; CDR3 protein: CASSPDGLAFSYEQYF
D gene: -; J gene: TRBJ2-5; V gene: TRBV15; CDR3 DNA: TGTGCCACCAGCAGAGCTTCAGGGAGTTGGGAGACCCAGTACTTC; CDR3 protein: CATSRASGSWETQYF
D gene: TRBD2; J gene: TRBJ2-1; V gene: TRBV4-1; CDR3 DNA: TGCGCCAGCAGCCAAGATCTGTTGAGGACTAGCGAATTTACGGGCTCCTACAATGAGCAGTTCTTC; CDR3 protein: CASSQDLLRTSEFTGSYNEQFF
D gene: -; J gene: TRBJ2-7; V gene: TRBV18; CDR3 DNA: TGTGCCAGCTCACCTCAAGACAGGCCCCCCTACGAGCAGTACTTC; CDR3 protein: CASSPQDRPPYEQYF
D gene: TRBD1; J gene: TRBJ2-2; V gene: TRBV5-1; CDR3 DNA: TGCGCCAGCAGCTTGGAGGGACAGGGGGCCGGGGAGCTGTTTTTT; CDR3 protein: CASSLEGQGAGELFF
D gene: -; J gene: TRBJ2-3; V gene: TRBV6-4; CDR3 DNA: TGTGCCAGCAGTGACTCGCGGACTGGTGGTACAGATACGCAGTATTTT; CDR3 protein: CASSDSRTGGTDTQYF
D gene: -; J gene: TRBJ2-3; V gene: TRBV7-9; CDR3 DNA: TGTGCCAGCAGCTTAGCGGGGGACACAGATACGCAGTATTTT; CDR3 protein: CASSLAGDTDTQYF
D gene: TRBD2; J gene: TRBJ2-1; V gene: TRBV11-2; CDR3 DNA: TGTGCCAGCAGCTTCCAAACCTGGACTAGCACCAATGAGCAGTTCTTC; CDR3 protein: CASSFQTWTSTNEQFF
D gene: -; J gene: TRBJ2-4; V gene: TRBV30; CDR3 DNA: TGTGCCTGGAGTTGGGAGTTACTAGCCAAAAACATTCAGTACTTC; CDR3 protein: CAWSWELLAKNIQYF
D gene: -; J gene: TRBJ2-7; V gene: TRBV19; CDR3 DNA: TGTGCCAGTAGTACATACTCCGGGGGCGAGCAGTACTTC; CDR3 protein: CASSTYSGGEQYF
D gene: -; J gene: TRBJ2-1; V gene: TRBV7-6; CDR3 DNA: TGTGCCAGCAGCTTGATGGGGGTCAATGAGCAGTTCTTC; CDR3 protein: CASSLMGVNEQFF
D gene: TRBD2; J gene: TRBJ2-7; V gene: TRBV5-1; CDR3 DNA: TGCGCCAGCAGCTTGCGCCTAGCGGGAGTCTCTTCCTACGAGCAGTACTTC; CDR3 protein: CASSLRLAGVSSYEQYF
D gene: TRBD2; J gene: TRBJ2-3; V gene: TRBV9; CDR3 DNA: TGTGCCAGCAGTATGTTGCGGGAGAGTACAGATACGCAGTATTTT; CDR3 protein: CASSMLRESTDTQYF
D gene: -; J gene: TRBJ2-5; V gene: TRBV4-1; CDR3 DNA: TGCGCCAGCAGCCAGAAGAGTGGGCAGGCACAAGAGACCCAGTACTTC; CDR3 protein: CASSQKSGQAQETQYF
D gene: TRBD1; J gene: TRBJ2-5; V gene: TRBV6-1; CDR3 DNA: TGTGCCAGCAGTGGGACAGGGATCGAGACCCAGTACTTC; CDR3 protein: CASSGTGIETQYF
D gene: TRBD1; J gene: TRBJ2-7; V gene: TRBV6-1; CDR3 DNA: TGTGCCAGCAGCCTAGACAGGGTAGGAAACGAGCAGTACTTC; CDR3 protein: CASSLDRVGNEQYF
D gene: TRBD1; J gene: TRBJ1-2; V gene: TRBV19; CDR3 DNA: TGTGCCAGTTTTGGGACAGGGACCGCTTTTAACTATGGCTACACCTTC; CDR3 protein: CASFGTGTAFNYGYTF
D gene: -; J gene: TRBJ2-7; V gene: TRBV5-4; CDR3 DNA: TGTGCCAGCAGCTTGGGGGCAACGAGGGGCCCTTCTGCTTCCTACGAGCAGTACTTC; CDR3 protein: CASSLGATRGPSASYEQYF
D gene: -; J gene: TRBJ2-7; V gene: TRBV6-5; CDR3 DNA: TGTGCCAGCAGTACGATTATTGGGGCCTACGAGCAGTACTTC; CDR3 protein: CASSTIIGAYEQYF
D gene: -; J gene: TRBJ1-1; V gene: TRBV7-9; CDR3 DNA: TGTGCCAGCGGACGGCAGTTGAACACTGAAGCTTTCTTT; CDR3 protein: CASGRQLNTEAFF
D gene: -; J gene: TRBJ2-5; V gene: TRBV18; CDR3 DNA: TGTGCCAGCTCCCTGGGACACCTAGAGACCCAGTACTTC; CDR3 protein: CASSLGHLETQYF
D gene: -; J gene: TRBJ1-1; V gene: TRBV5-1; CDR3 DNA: TGCGCCAGCAGCTCGGGCGGGATGTGGGGGCACACTGAAGCTTTCTTT; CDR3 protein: CASSSGGMWGHTEAFF
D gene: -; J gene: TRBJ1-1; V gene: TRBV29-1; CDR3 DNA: TGCAGCGTTAGCCTAGGGGGGATTGAAGCTTTCTTT; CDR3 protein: CSVSLGGIEAFF
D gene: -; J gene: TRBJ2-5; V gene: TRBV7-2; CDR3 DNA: TGTGCCAGCAGCCCCACTAGCCCGACTCCCCAAGAGACCCAGTACTTC; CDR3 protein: CASSPTSPTPQETQYF
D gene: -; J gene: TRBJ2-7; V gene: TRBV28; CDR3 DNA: TGTGCCAGCAGTTTATGGGGACTTAAAGAGGTCTCCTACGAGCAGTACTTC; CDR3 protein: CASSLWGLKEVSYEQYF